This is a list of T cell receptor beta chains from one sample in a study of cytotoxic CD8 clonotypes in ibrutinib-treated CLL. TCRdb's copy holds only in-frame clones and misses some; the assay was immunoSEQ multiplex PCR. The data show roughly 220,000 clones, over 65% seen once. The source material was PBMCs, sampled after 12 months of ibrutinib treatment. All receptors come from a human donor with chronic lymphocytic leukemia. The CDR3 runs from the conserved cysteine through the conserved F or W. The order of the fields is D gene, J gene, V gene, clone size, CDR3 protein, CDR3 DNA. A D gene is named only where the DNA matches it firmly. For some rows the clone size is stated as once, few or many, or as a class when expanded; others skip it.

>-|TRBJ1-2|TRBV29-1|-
CSVVGGSNYGYTF
TGCAGCGTTGTGGGCGGATCTAACTATGGCTACACCTTC
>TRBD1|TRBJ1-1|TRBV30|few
CAWSANQGASEAFF
TGTGCCTGGAGTGCTAATCAGGGGGCTTCTGAAGCTTTCTTT
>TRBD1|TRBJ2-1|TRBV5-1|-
CASSKIPGQGNEQFF
TGCGCCAGCAGCAAAATTCCGGGACAGGGGAATGAGCAGTTCTTC
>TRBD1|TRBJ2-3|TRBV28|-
CASSLGGVRDTQYF
TGTGCCAGCAGCTTAGGGGGCGTTAGGGATACGCAGTATTTT
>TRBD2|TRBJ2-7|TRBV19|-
CASRPGGGNHYEQYF
TGTGCCAGTAGACCTGGGGGAGGGAACCACTACGAGCAGTACTTC
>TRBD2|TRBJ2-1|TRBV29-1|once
CSVKREKLNEQFF
TGCAGCGTGAAGCGGGAGAAATTAAATGAGCAGTTCTTC
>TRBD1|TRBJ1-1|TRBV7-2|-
CASSSRTGNTEAFF
TGTGCCAGCAGCTCGAGGACAGGGAACACTGAAGCTTTCTTT
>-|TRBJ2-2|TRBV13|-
CASSPRRVGTGELFF
TGTGCCAGCAGCCCCCGGCGAGTCGGCACCGGGGAGCTGTTTTTT
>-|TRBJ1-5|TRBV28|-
CASSIGPGGNQPQHF
TGTGCCAGCAGTATTGGACCGGGGGGCAATCAGCCCCAGCATTTT
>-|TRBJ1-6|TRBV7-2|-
CASNRFRGNSPLHF
TGTGCCAGCAACCGGTTCAGGGGTAATTCACCCCTCCACTTT
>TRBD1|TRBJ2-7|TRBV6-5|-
CASSYTGAYEQYF
TGTGCCAGCAGTTACACAGGGGCCTACGAGCAGTACTTC
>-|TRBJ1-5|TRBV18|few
CASSHTLQGRSNQPQHF
TGTGCCAGCTCACACACCCTACAGGGACGGAGCAATCAGCCCCAGCATTTT
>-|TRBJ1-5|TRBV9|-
CASSEAPSLNQPQHF
TGTGCCAGCAGCGAGGCGCCAAGCCTCAATCAGCCCCAGCATTTT
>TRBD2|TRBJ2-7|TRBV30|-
CAWSERAGLPEQYF
TGTGCCTGGAGTGAGAGAGCGGGGCTCCCAGAGCAGTACTTC
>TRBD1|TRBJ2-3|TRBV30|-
CAWSPRAGGRTDTQYF
TGTGCCTGGAGTCCCCGTGCAGGGGGTAGAACAGATACGCAGTATTTT
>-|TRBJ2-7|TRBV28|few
CASSSNQILF
TGTGCCAGCAGCTCAAACCAGATCCTCTTC
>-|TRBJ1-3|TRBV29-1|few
CSVEVGGRGNTIYF
TGCAGCGTTGAAGTGGGAGGCCGGGGAAACACCATATATTTT
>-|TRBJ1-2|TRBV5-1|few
CASSLTGPEGYTF
TGCGCCAGCAGCTTAACAGGGCCAGAAGGCTACACCTTC
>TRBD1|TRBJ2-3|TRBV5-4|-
CASSRDRGTDTQYF
TGTGCCAGCAGCCGGGACAGGGGCACAGATACGCAGTATTTT
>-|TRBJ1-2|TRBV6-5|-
CASSYAGTYGYTF
TGTGCCAGCAGTTATGCAGGTACCTATGGCTACACCTTC
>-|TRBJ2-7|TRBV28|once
CASLSNYEQYF
TGTGCCAGCCTGAGCAACTACGAGCAGTACTTC
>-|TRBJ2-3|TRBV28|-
CASSPRPDTQYF
TGTGCCAGCAGTCCCCGCCCAGATACGCAGTATTTT
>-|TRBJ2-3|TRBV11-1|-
CASSRRDPAWDTQYF
TGTGCCAGCAGCCGACGGGACCCCGCGTGGGATACGCAGTATTTT
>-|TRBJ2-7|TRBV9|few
CASSGAVSYEQYF
TGTGCCAGCAGCGGTGCGGTCTCCTACGAGCAGTACTTC
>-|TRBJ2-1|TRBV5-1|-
CASSLEQEEQFF
TGCGCCAGCAGCTTGGAACAAGAAGAGCAGTTCTTC
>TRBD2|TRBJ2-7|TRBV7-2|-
CASSLRGTGTTSYEQYF
TGTGCCAGCAGCTTACGGGGTACCGGGACTACCTCCTACGAGCAGTACTTC
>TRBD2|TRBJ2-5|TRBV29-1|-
CSSGTSGETQYF
TGCAGCTCCGGGACTAGCGGGGAGACCCAGTACTTC
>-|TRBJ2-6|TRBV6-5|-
CASSYSRVSGANVLTF
TGTGCCAGCAGTTACTCGAGGGTCTCTGGGGCCAACGTCCTGACTTTC
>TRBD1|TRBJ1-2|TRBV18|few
CASSRGTGMGYGYTF
TGTGCCAGCTCACGAGGGACAGGGATGGGCTATGGCTACACCTTC
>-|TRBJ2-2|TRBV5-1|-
CASSLASGTRPGELFF
TGCGCCAGCAGCTTGGCCAGTGGGACCCGGCCCGGGGAGCTGTTTTTT
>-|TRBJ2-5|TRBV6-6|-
CASTRTTDQETQYF
TGTGCCAGCACCCGAACGACAGACCAAGAGACCCAGTACTTC
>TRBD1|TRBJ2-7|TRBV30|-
CAWSGGQAEQYF
TGTGCCTGGAGCGGGGGACAGGCGGAGCAGTACTTC
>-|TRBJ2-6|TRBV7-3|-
CASSLYAVRSGANVLTF
TGTGCCAGCAGCTTATATGCGGTCCGCTCTGGGGCCAACGTCCTGACTTTC
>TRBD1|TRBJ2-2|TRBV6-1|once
CASSSGQANTGELFF
TGTGCCAGCAGTTCCGGACAGGCGAACACCGGGGAGCTGTTTTTT
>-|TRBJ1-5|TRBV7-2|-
CASSPYRRDSNQPQHF
TGTGCCAGCAGCCCGTACCGCCGAGATAGCAATCAGCCCCAGCATTTT
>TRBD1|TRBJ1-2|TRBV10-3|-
CAISGTGRRGGYTF
TGTGCCATCAGTGGGACAGGGCGGAGGGGAGGCTACACCTTC
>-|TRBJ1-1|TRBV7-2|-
CASSPTRQRNTEAFF
TGTGCCAGCAGCCCGACAAGGCAACGGAACACTGAAGCTTTCTTT
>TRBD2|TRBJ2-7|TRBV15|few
CATSTGTSGLYEQYF
TGTGCCACCAGCACCGGGACTAGCGGACTCTACGAGCAGTACTTC
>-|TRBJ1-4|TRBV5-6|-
CASSLASGVGEKLFF
TGTGCCAGCAGCTTGGCGTCAGGGGTGGGAGAAAAACTGTTTTTT
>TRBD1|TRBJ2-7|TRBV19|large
CASSIGQGVREQYF
TGTGCCAGTAGTATCGGACAGGGGGTTCGCGAGCAGTACTTC
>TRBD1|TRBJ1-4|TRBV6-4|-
CASSDPSDRGWIATNEKLFF
TGTGCCAGCAGTGACCCGAGCGACAGGGGGTGGATTGCAACTAATGAAAAACTGTTTTTT
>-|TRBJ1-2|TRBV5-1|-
CASRTNYGYTF
TGCGCCAGCAGAACTAACTATGGCTACACCTTC
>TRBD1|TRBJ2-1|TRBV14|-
CASSQVYRGNEQFF
TGTGCCAGCAGCCAAGTGTACAGGGGTAATGAGCAGTTCTTC
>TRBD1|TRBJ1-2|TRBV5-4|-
CASSLGQGLGGYTF
TGTGCCAGCAGCCTAGGACAGGGTCTCGGTGGCTACACCTTC
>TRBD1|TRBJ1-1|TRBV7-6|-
CASSADRVSTEAFF
TGTGCCAGCAGCGCCGACAGGGTCAGCACTGAAGCTTTCTTT
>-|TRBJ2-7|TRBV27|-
CASGLRPEMQYF
TGTGCCAGCGGATTACGGCCGGAAATGCAGTACTTC
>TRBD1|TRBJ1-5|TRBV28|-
CASSFSGTGDQPQHF
TGTGCCAGCAGTTTTTCGGGGACAGGGGATCAGCCCCAGCATTTT
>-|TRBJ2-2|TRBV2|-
CASSEEALSTGELFF
TGTGCCAGCAGTGAAGAAGCCCTTAGCACCGGGGAGCTGTTTTTT
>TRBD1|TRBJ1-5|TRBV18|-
CASSPGTATNQPQHF
TGTGCCAGCTCCCCCGGGACAGCGACCAATCAGCCCCAGCATTTT
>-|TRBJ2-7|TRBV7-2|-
CASSYMALSSYEQYF
TGTGCCAGCAGCTATATGGCATTAAGCTCCTACGAGCAGTACTTC
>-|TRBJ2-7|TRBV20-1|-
CSARSGEGQYF
TGCAGTGCTAGGTCAGGGGAGGGGCAGTACTTC
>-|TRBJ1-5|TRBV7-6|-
CASSLSGDQPQHF
TGTGCCAGCAGCTTATCAGGGGACCAGCCCCAGCATTTT
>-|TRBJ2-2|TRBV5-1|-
CASSQTVGRANTGELFF
TGCGCCAGCAGCCAGACGGTGGGGCGGGCGAACACCGGGGAGCTGTTTTTT
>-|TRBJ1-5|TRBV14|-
CASRRSSNQPQHF
TGTGCCAGCAGACGTTCCAGCAATCAGCCCCAGCATTTT
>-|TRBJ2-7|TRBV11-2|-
CASSLHRVGYEYF
TGTGCCAGCAGCCTTCACCGTGTGGGCTATGAGTACTTC
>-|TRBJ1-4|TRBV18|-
CASSRPGAVEKLFF
TGTGCCAGCTCACGTCCGGGAGCGGTGGAAAAACTGTTTTTT
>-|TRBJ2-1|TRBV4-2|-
CASSQEPRTWALNEQFF
TGTGCCAGCAGCCAAGAACCCAGGACTTGGGCCCTCAATGAGCAGTTCTTC